This T cell receptor beta chain is from a study of T cells in pancreatic ductal adenocarcinoma. Only in-frame clones appear in the TCRdb table, and some are missing; sequencing was by immunoSEQ multiplex PCR. There are about 30,000 clones in the sample; approximately 94% occur only once, and more than 2% lies in the top ten. Overall study results and limits: The resected pancreatic cancer cohort was biased toward the minority with early-stage disease. Tumor and blood clonality did not differ significantly, about 0.112 versus 0.072. Comparisons of tumor and blood clonality may show falsely lower tumor diversity. Unique clonotypes were 7.5 to 8.5-fold more numerous in blood than in tumor.

The selected patients with pancreatic ductal adenocarcinoma had surgery but no neoadjuvant therapy. About this clone itself: Its cognate antigen is unknown.

The TCR comes from a human donor with pancreatic ductal adenocarcinoma. The specimen was PBMCs.

DNA for the CDR3: TGTGCCAGCTCACCACTAACCGGGACGGTTAATGAAAAACTGTTTTTT. Translation gives CASSPLTGTVNEKLFF. The chain is built from TRBV18 and TRBJ1-4; maybe TRBD1 (5 bases). Germline V gene sequence: CDR1 KGHSH, CDR2 LQKENI. V was pared by 1 base and J by 4 bases, with 13 bases between. This CDR3 contains 16 residues.